These T cell receptor beta chains were read from a single sample in a study of T cell changes during pregnancy in multiple sclerosis. The method was immunoSEQ multiplex PCR; TCRdb's version includes in-frame clones alone and lacks a portion of them. The table lists roughly 60,000 clones, 85% to 95% of them singletons, with 0.36% in the top ten. The specimen comprised CD4+ T cells from peripheral blood mononuclear cells, sampled before pregnancy. These receptors were collected from a female donor with multiple sclerosis, enrolled in a pregnancy study. The CDR3 runs from the conserved cysteine through the conserved F or W. The D gene is left open where the match is weak. Clone size is not always given. Where it is, it says once, few, many or a class for expanded clones.

>TRBV18|-|16|TRBJ1-3|-
TGTGCCAGCTCACCACCGGGGGGTCTAAAAGGAAACACCATATATTTT
CASSPPGGLKGNTIYF
>TRBV4-1|-|15|TRBJ2-7|-
TGCGCCAGCAGCCTGGACAGCTCTACCTCCTACGAGCAGTACTTC
CASSLDSSTSYEQYF
>TRBV2|TRBD2|15|TRBJ2-5|-
TGTGCCTCCGCGGGGCTAGCGGGAAACAGGGAGACCCAGTACTTC
CASAGLAGNRETQYF
>TRBV7-9|TRBD2|15|TRBJ2-7|-
TGTGCCAGCAGCTTAGCGCCAGCGGGAGGTTACGAGCAGTACTTC
CASSLAPAGGYEQYF
>TRBV7-2|-|14|TRBJ1-2|-
TGTGCCAGCAGCTTAGGACCCCGGGGGGCGGGCTACACCTTC
CASSLGPRGAGYTF
>TRBV19|TRBD2|14|TRBJ2-7|-
TGTGCCAGTAGCAGAGCGGGAGGGCCGTTTGAGCAGTACTTC
CASSRAGGPFEQYF
>TRBV7-2|TRBD2|16|TRBJ2-5|-
TGTGCCAGCAGATTAGGGAGGGGAGGGCTCTGGGAGACCCAGTACTTC
CASRLGRGGLWETQYF
>TRBV14|TRBD1|14|TRBJ1-5|-
TGTGCCAGCAGCCTACAGGGGGTAGGTCAGCCCCAGCATTTT
CASSLQGVGQPQHF
>TRBV2|TRBD1|13|TRBJ1-1|-
TGTGCCAGCAGTGCACAGGGGAGGACTGAAGCTTTCTTT
CASSAQGRTEAFF
>TRBV28|-|12|TRBJ1-1|-
TGTGCCAGCAGTCCCAGGGTTACTGAAGCTTTCTTT
CASSPRVTEAFF
>TRBV20-1|-|11|TRBJ2-7|-
TGCAGTGTTGCTACCACCTACGAGCAGTACTTC
CSVATTYEQYF
>TRBV6-1|-|14|TRBJ1-3|-
TGTGCCACCTTAGACAAGAGCTCTGGAAACACCATATATTTT
CATLDKSSGNTIYF
>TRBV5-4|TRBD2|15|TRBJ2-1|-
TGTGCCAGCAGAGACGGGACTAGCGCTTACAATGAGCAGTTCTTC
CASRDGTSAYNEQFF
>TRBV10-2|TRBD1|15|TRBJ1-3|-
TGCGCCAGCAGTGGGGGACAGGGAACTGGAAACACCATATATTTT
CASSGGQGTGNTIYF
>TRBV14|-|15|TRBJ1-2|-
TGTGCCAGCAGCCAAGATGTCCATTCTAACTATGGCTACACCTTC
CASSQDVHSNYGYTF
>TRBV2|TRBD1|13|TRBJ2-5|-
TGTGCCAGCAGTGAGGACAGGGCCACAGCCCAGTACTTC
CASSEDRATAQYF
>TRBV7-6|-|16|TRBJ2-3|-
TGTGCCAGCAGCCCCTATTATGACCAGCCACAGGATACGCAGTATTTT
CASSPYYDQPQDTQYF
>TRBV28|-|13|TRBJ1-1|-
TGTGCCAGCCGCGGAGATTTTTTAGTGGAAGCTTTCTTT
CASRGDFLVEAFF
>TRBV9|TRBD1|13|TRBJ2-7|once
TGTGCCAGTTCGCCGGGACAGCTCGACGAGCAGTACTTC
CASSPGQLDEQYF
>TRBV7-9|-|12|TRBJ2-2|-
TGTGCCAGCAGTCGTTACACCGGGGAGCTGTTTTTT
CASSRYTGELFF
>TRBV7-9|-|15|TRBJ1-1|-
TGTGCCAGCAGCTTTCCCAAACCGCGGGACACTGAAGCTTTCTTT
CASSFPKPRDTEAFF
>TRBV7-2|TRBD1|15|TRBJ2-3|-
TGTGCCAGCAGCCCGGGACAGGGGGCCGGAGATACGCAGTATTTT
CASSPGQGAGDTQYF